The present TCR beta chain was sequenced within a study of neurological immune-mediated disorders. Study observations and caveats: Patients with HTLV-1-associated myelopathy showed the most TCR clonal expansion. Those with multiple sclerosis showed the least, falling below healthy controls.

The cDNA was synthesized by 5'RACE incorporating 10-nucleotide random UMIs. Each CDR3 protein gets one entry after TCRdb re-called the 5' RACE reads with MiXCR. The data hold around 60,000 distinct CDR3 sequences, with roughly 3.5% observed a single time. This clonotype occurred many times. The antigen remains unidentified. J gave up 8 bases and V 1 base, and 5 bases lay outside the gene matches. The CDR3 is made up of 15 amino acids. Per the germline V gene, CDR1 is LGHNA and CDR2 is YNFKEQ. The origin of this receptor is a woman aged 60-75 years with multiple sclerosis. Sequenced input: PBMCs. The chain is built from TRBV4-2 and TRBJ2-1; 10 bases agree with TRBD2. DNA for the CDR3: TGTGCCAGCAGCCAAGCTACTAGCGGGGCATATGAGCAGTTCTTC. It specifies CASSQATSGAYEQFF.